This T cell receptor beta chain is from a study of control samples from healthy donors and cancer patients. Method: immunoSEQ multiplex PCR; TCRdb's copy keeps in-frame clones and lacks some. The table shows some 100,000 clones, with roughly 89% occurring only once. This CDR3 spans 13 amino acids. V was pared by 4 bases and J by 3 bases, with 9 bases between. Germline CDR1 and CDR2: LGHDT and YNNKEL (reference sequence). The chain is built from TRBV3-1 (or the pseudogene TRBV3-2) and TRBJ1-2; D gene uncertain. Sequenced material: blood. The sequence came from a human donor in good health. The donor label of this sample is uncertain. As DNA, the CDR3 is TGTGCCAGCAGCCCCCGGACGTACTATGGCTACACCTTC. The encoded protein is CASSPRTYYGYTF.